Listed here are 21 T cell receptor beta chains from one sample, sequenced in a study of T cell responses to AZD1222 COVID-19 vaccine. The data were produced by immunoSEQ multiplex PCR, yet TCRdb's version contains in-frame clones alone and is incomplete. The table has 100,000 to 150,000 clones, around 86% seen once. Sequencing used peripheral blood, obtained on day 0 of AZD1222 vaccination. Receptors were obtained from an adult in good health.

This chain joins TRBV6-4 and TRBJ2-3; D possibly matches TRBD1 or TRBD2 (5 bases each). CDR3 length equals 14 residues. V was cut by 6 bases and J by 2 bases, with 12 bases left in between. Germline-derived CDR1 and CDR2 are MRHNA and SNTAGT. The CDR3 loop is CASRPGTFTDTQYF. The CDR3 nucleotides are TGTGCCAGCAGACCTGGGACCTTCACAGATACGCAGTATTTT.

The DNA for the CDR3 is TGTGCCAGCAGCTTAGGAGGCGTGAACACTGAAGCTTTCTTT. This codes for CASSLGGVNTEAFF. The rearrangement uses TRBV7-9 and TRBJ1-1; D remains unclear. The CDR3 spans 14 residues. The V end was cut by 1 base, the J end by 0 bases, with 6 bases between. CDR1 and CDR2 from the germline V gene are SEHNR and FQNEAQ (reference sequence). Together with reference TRBV7-9 and TRBJ1-1, the CDR3 gives the full variable domain: DTGVSQNPRHKITKRGQNVTFRCDPISEHNRLYWYRQTLGQGPEFLTYFQNEAQLEKSRLLSDRFSAERPKGSFSTLEIQRTEQGDSAMYLCASSLGGVNTEAFFGQGTRLTVV.

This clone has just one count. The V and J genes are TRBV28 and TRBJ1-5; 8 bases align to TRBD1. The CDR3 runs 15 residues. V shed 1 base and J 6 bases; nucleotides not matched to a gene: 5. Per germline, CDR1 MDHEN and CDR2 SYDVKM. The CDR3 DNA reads TGTGCCAGCAGTTTATTCCGACAGGGGACTCAGCCCCAGCATTTT. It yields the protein CASSLFRQGTQPQHF.

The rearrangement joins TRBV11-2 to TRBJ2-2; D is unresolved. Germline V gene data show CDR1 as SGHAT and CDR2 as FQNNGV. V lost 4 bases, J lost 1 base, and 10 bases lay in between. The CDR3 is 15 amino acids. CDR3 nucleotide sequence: TGTGCCAGCAGCTCCGTCACGGGGAACACCGGGGAGCTGTTTTTT. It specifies CASSSVTGNTGELFF.

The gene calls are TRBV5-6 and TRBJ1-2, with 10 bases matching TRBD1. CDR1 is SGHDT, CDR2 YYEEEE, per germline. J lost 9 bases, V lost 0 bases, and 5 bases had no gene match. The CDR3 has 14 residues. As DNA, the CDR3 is TGTGCCAGCAGCTTGGTCCGACAGGGGGCTAGCTACACCTTC. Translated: CASSLVRQGASYTF.

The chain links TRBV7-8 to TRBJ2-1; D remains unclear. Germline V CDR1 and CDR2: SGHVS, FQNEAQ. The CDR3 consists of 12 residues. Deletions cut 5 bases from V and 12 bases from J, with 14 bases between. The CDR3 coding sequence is TGTGCCAGCAGCCAGCCCAGAATAGGGCAGTTCTTC. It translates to CASSQPRIGQFF.

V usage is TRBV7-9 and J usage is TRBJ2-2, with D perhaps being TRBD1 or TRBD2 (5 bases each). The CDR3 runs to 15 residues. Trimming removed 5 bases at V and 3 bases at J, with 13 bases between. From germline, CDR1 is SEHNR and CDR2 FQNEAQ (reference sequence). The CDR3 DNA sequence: TGTGCCAGCAGCCTTGGGGACGGTGACACCGGGGAGCTGTTTTTT. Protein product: CASSLGDGDTGELFF.

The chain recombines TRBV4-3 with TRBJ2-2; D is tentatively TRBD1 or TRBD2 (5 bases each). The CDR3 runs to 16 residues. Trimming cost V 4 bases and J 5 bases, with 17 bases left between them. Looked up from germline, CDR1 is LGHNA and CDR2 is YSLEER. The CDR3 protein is CASSLLGGTVTGELFF. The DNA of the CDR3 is TGCGCCAGCAGCCTCTTAGGTGGGACGGTTACCGGGGAGCTGTTTTTT.

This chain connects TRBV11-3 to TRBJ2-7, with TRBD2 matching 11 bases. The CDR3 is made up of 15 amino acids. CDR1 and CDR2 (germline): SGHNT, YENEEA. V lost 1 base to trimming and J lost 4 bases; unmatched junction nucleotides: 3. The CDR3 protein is CASSLGLAGQYEQYF. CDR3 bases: TGTGCCAGCAGCTTAGGACTAGCGGGGCAATACGAGCAGTACTTC.

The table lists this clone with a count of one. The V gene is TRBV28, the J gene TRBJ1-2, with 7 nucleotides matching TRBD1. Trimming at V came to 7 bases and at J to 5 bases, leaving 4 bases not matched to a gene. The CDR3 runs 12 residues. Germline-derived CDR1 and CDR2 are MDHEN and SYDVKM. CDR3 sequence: CASNRGGYGYTF. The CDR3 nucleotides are TGTGCCAGCAACAGGGGTGGGTATGGCTACACCTTC.

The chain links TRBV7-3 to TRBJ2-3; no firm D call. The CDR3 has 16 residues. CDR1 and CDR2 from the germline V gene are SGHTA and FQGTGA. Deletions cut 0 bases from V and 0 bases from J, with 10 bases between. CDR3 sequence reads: CASSLTGKSSTDTQYF. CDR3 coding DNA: TGTGCCAGCAGCTTAACGGGGAAATCTAGCACAGATACGCAGTATTTT.

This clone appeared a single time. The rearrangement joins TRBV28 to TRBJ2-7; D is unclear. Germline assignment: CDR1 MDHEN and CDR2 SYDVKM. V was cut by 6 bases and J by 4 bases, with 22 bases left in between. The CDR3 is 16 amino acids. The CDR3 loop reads CASSRTGPYFSYEQYF. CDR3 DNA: TGTGCCAGCAGCCGAACTGGGCCCTACTTTTCTTACGAGCAGTACTTC. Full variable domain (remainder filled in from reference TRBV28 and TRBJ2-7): DVKVTQSSRYLVKRTGEKVFLECVQDMDHENMFWYRQDPGLGLRLIYFSYDVKMKEKGDIPEGYSVSREKKERFSLILESASTNQTSMYLCASSRTGPYFSYEQYFGPGTRLTVT.

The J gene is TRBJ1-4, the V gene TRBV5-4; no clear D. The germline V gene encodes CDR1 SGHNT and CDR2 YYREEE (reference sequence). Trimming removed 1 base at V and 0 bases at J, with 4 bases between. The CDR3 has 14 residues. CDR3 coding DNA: TGTGCCAGCAGCTTGAGGTCAACTAATGAAAAACTGTTTTTT. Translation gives CASSLRSTNEKLFF.

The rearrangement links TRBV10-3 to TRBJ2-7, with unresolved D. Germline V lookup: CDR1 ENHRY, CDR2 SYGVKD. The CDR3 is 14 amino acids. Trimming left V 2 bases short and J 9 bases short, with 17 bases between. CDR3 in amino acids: CAISEVRGSEAQYF. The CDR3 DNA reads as TGTGCCATCAGTGAGGTACGTGGGTCAGAGGCGCAGTACTTC.

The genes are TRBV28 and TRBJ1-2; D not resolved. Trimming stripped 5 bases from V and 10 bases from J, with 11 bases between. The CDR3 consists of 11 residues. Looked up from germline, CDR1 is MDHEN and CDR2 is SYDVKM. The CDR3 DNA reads TGTGCCAGCAGTCTCGTCCGGGACTACACCTTC. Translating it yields CASSLVRDYTF.

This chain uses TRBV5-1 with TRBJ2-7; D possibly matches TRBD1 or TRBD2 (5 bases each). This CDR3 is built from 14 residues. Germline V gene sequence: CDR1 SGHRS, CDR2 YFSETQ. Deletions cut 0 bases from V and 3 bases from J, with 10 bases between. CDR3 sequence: CASSLALGDYEQYF. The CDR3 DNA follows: TGCGCCAGCAGCTTGGCCTTGGGGGACTACGAGCAGTACTTC.

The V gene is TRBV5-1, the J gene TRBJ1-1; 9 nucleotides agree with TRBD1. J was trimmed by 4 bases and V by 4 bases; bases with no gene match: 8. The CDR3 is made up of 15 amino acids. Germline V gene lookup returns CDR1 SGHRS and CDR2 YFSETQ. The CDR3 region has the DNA TGCGCCAGCAGCGCCCTACAGGGGGCGTCCACTGAAGCTTTCTTT. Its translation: CASSALQGASTEAFF. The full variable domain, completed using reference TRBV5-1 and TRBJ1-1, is KAGVTQTPRYLIKTRGQQVTLSCSPISGHRSVSWYQQTPGQGLQFLFEYFSETQRNKGNFPGRFSGRQFSNSRSEMNVSTLELGDSALYLCASSALQGASTEAFFGQGTRLTVV.

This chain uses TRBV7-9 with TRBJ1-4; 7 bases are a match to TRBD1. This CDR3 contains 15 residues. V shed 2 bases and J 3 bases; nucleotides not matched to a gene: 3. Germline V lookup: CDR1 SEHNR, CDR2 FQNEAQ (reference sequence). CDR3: CASSLLTGSNEKLFF. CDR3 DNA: TGTGCCAGCAGCTTATTGACAGGGTCTAATGAAAAACTGTTTTTT.

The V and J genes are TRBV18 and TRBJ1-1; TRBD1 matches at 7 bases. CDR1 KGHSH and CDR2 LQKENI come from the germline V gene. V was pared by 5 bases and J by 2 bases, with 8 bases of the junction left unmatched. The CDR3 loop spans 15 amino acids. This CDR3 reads CASSVAGTANTEAFF. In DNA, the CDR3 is TGTGCCAGCTCAGTAGCCGGGACAGCAAACACTGAAGCTTTCTTT.

The CDR3 spells CAISERTSSYNEQFF. CDR3 nucleotides: TGTGCCATCAGTGAGAGGACATCCTCCTACAATGAGCAGTTCTTC. The V gene is TRBV10-3, the J gene TRBJ2-1; D might be TRBD1 (5 bases). The CDR3 is made up of 15 amino acids. Trimming stripped 2 bases from V and 0 bases from J, with 8 bases between. Germline lookup yields CDR1 ENHRY and CDR2 SYGVKD.

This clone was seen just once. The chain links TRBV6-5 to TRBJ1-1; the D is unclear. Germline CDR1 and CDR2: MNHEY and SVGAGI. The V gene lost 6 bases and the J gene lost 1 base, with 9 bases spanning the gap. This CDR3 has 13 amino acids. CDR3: CASSRGKNTEAFF. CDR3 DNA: TGTGCCAGCAGCAGAGGCAAGAACACTGAAGCTTTCTTT.